These 28 T cell receptor beta chains came from one sample sequenced in a study of PD-1 blockade in classical Hodgkin lymphoma. All patients relapsed after autologous stem cell transplantation, and brentuximab vedotin exposure varied. Repertoires were generated with immunoSEQ multiplex PCR, while TCRdb's copy carries only in-frame clones and drops some. The table shows some 40,000 clones, with approximately 69% occurring only once. The starting material was peripheral blood mononuclear cells (PBMCs), obtained before the second cycle of nivolumab. These receptors were taken from a human donor with classical Hodgkin lymphoma.

This chain uses TRBV27 with TRBJ2-6, with D possibly being TRBD1 or TRBD2 (5 bases each). CDR1 is MNHEY, CDR2 SMNVEV, per germline (reference sequence). The CDR3 covers 15 residues. Trimming removed 7 bases from V and 4 bases from J, with 14 bases in between. CDR3 amino acids: CASTTLGAGANVLTF. The CDR3 nucleotides are TGTGCCAGCACCACACTAGGGGCCGGGGCCAACGTCCTGACTTTC.

CDR3 bases: TGTGCCATCAGTGACGACGGGACTAGCGGGACCCACAATGAGCAGTTCTTC. Translating gives CAISDDGTSGTHNEQFF. J is TRBJ2-1 and V is TRBV10-3, with 13 bases matching TRBD2. Trimming took 3 bases from V and 5 from J; bases not matched to a gene: 7. Per germline, CDR1 ENHRY and CDR2 SYGVKD. The CDR3 spans 17 residues.

The chain joins TRBV7-9 to TRBJ2-7, with D uncertain. The CDR3 has 12 amino acids. Germline V CDR1 and CDR2: SEHNR, FQNEAQ (reference sequence). V gave up 0 bases and J gave up 3 bases, with 3 bases separating them. The CDR3 is CASSLADYEQYF. The CDR3 region has the DNA TGTGCCAGCAGCTTAGCAGACTACGAGCAGTACTTC. Variable domain in full (rest from reference TRBV7-9 and TRBJ2-7): DTGVSQNPRHKITKRGQNVTFRCDPISEHNRLYWYRQTLGQGPEFLTYFQNEAQLEKSRLLSDRFSAERPKGSFSTLEIQRTEQGDSAMYLCASSLADYEQYFGPGTRLTVT.

The J gene is TRBJ1-1, the V gene TRBV18; possible D gene TRBD1, 5 bases. Trimming shortened V by 2 bases and J by 5 bases, and 9 bases separated the two germline ends. CDR3 size: 13 residues. Germline V CDR1 and CDR2: KGHSH, LQKENI. CDR3 DNA: TGTGCCAGCTCACCAGGGGGAAAAACTGAAGCTTTCTTT. Translated, it gives CASSPGGKTEAFF.

The chain has TRBV4-1 and TRBJ2-1; TRBD2 is a possible D gene (5 bases). The CDR3 consists of 16 residues. Germline assignment: CDR1 MGHRA and CDR2 YSYEKL. V lost 4 bases and J 9 bases, leaving 22 bases between the germline ends. In DNA, the CDR3 is TGCGCCAGCAGCCTCCTCTTGCGGGTTAGATCCGGTGAGCAGTTCTTC. Protein sequence: CASSLLLRVRSGEQFF.

The chain links TRBV28 to TRBJ1-3, with D unclear. Germline assignment: CDR1 MDHEN and CDR2 SYDVKM. This CDR3 comprises 16 residues. The V end lost 1 base, the J end lost 0 bases, and 10 bases lay between the germline ends. This CDR3 reads CASSLYGPSSGNTIYF. As DNA, the CDR3 is TGTGCCAGCAGTTTATATGGCCCTAGCTCTGGAAACACCATATATTTT.

The chain has TRBV5-5 and TRBJ2-7; D perhaps matches TRBD1 (7 bases). V was trimmed by 3 bases and J by 3 bases, leaving 16 bases between them. Per the germline V gene, CDR1 is SGHKS and CDR2 is YYEKEE (reference sequence). The CDR3 sequence is 15 residues long. CDR3 amino acids: CASSSRGALYYEQYF. CDR3 DNA: TGTGCCAGCAGCTCCAGGGGGGCCCTCTACTACGAGCAGTACTTC.

V gene TRBV7-8 combines with J gene TRBJ1-4; TRBD1 might be the D (6 bases). Trimming removed 4 bases at V and 8 bases at J, with 20 bases between. CDR1 and CDR2 (germline): SGHVS, FQNEAQ. The CDR3 covers 16 residues. The CDR3 sequence: CASSSPRGTSGEKLFF. The CDR3 DNA reads as TGTGCCAGCAGCTCCCCGCGAGGGACATCGGGCGAAAAACTGTTTTTT.

CDR3 region: CASRGTGGGFTGELFF. In nucleotides, the CDR3 is TGTGCCAGCAGGGGAACAGGGGGCGGATTTACCGGGGAGCTGTTTTTT. The V and J genes are TRBV5-6 and TRBJ2-2, with 9 bases fitting TRBD1. Germline V CDR1 and CDR2: SGHDT, YYEEEE. V lost 5 bases and J lost 5; bases outside the gene matches: 10. CDR3 size: 16 residues.

The gene calls are TRBV19 and TRBJ2-1; 12 bases match TRBD2. Germline values: CDR1 LNHDA, CDR2 SQIVND (reference sequence). The CDR3 is made up of 15 amino acids. V shed 6 bases, J shed 3 bases, and the junction held 3 bases outside the gene matches. The CDR3 spells CASRGTSGFYNEQFF. The DNA for the CDR3 is TGTGCCAGTAGGGGGACTAGCGGGTTCTACAATGAGCAGTTCTTC.

The chain has TRBV7-2 and TRBJ1-3; D uncertain. The CDR3 has 15 amino acids. Per germline, CDR1 SGHTA and CDR2 FQGNSA. The V gene lost 5 bases and the J gene lost 4 bases, with 15 bases spanning the gap. CDR3 DNA sequence: TGTGCCAGCAGCCTCAGTTGGGTATCCGGAAACACCATATATTTT. It is translated as CASSLSWVSGNTIYF.

V gene TRBV2 combines with J gene TRBJ2-1, with TRBD2 matching over 10 bases. CDR1 is SNHLY, CDR2 FYNNEI, per germline. Trimming cost V 5 bases and J 0 bases; bases outside gene matches: 1. This CDR3 comprises 15 residues. CDR3 DNA: TGTGCCAGCAGTCCTAGCGGGAGCTCCTACAATGAGCAGTTCTTC. Protein: CASSPSGSSYNEQFF.

This clone was detected only a few times. The chain recombines TRBV7-9 with TRBJ1-1, with 8 bases fitting TRBD1. The CDR3 has 14 residues. CDR1 and CDR2 (germline): SEHNR, FQNEAQ (reference sequence). J was trimmed by 4 bases and V by 3 bases; bases with no gene match: 4. Here the CDR3 DNA reads TGTGCCAGCAGCTTTCAGGGGGCGATCACTGAAGCTTTCTTT. The encoded protein is CASSFQGAITEAFF.

The V and J genes are TRBV18 and TRBJ2-5; TRBD2 aligns across 13 bases. CDR1 and CDR2 (germline): KGHSH, LQKENI. CDR3 length: 15 residues. Unmatched junction bases numbered 2, after V lost 3 bases and J lost 4 bases. DNA for the CDR3: TGTGCCAGCTCACCGGGACTAGCGGGGATAGAGACCCAGTACTTC. Translated: CASSPGLAGIETQYF.

The chain couples TRBV28 to TRBJ1-3; tentative D call: TRBD1 (6 bases). Per the germline V gene, CDR1 is MDHEN and CDR2 is SYDVKM. Trimming removed 6 bases at V and 4 bases at J, with 16 bases between. The CDR3 contains 15 residues. This CDR3 is CASSQPTTGGNTIYF. The CDR3 DNA is TGTGCCAGCAGCCAACCAACGACAGGCGGAAACACCATATATTTT.

The rearrangement links TRBV7-3 to TRBJ2-6; perhaps TRBD2 as D (7 bases). Trimming left V 2 bases short and J 0 bases short, with 14 bases between. Germline CDR1 SGHTA, CDR2 FQGTGA. The CDR3 is 18 residues long. The CDR3 loop reads CASSLPGGRSSGANVLTF. CDR3 nucleotides: TGTGCCAGCAGCTTACCGGGGGGCCGGAGCTCTGGGGCCAACGTCCTGACTTTC.

This chain connects TRBV10-2 to TRBJ1-1; a possible D gene is TRBD1 (6 bases). Trimming left V 6 bases short and J 4 bases short, with 21 bases between. CDR3 size: 16 residues. CDR1 WSHSY and CDR2 SAAADI come from the germline V gene. CDR3 DNA sequence: TGCGCCAGCAGCGAAGGGGGGGGGCATGAGGGCACTGAAGCTTTCTTT. This encodes CASSEGGGHEGTEAFF.

V gene TRBV2 combines with J gene TRBJ1-2, with a possible D match to TRBD1 (5 bases). Trimming stripped 8 bases from V and 1 base from J, with 11 bases between. Per the germline V gene, CDR1 is SNHLY and CDR2 is FYNNEI. This CDR3 region has 13 residues. CDR3 DNA: TGTGCCAGCCGGGACCGAGGTAACTATGGCTACACCTTC. This gives the protein CASRDRGNYGYTF.

The V gene is TRBV27, the J gene TRBJ2-4; a weak D match, TRBD1 (6 bases). The CDR3 is made up of 15 amino acids. Trimming removed 5 bases at V and 0 bases at J, with 11 bases between. Germline V gene data show CDR1 as MNHEY and CDR2 as SMNVEV (reference sequence). The CDR3 loop reads CASSHRAVAKNIQYF. The CDR3 nucleotides read TGTGCCAGCAGTCACAGGGCTGTAGCCAAAAACATTCAGTACTTC.

For the CDR3, the DNA is TGTGCCAGCAGCTTCTTTACCCTAGCCAAAAACATTCAGTACTTC. The encoded protein is CASSFFTLAKNIQYF. The gene calls are TRBV5-8 and TRBJ2-4; D gene uncertain. The CDR3 is made up of 15 amino acids. CDR1 is SGHTS, CDR2 YDEGEE, per germline. Trimming removed 2 bases at V and 0 bases at J, with 9 bases between.

The rearrangement uses TRBV28 and TRBJ1-3; 7 nucleotides line up with TRBD1. Germline V gene data show CDR1 as MDHEN and CDR2 as SYDVKM. The CDR3 extends over 14 amino acids. J lost 4 bases, V lost 5 bases, and 5 bases had no gene match. CDR3 nucleotide sequence: TGTGCCAGCAGTGGCAGGGGGATCGGAAACACCATATATTTT. Residues: CASSGRGIGNTIYF. Variable domain in full (rest from reference TRBV28 and TRBJ1-3): DVKVTQSSRYLVKRTGEKVFLECVQDMDHENMFWYRQDPGLGLRLIYFSYDVKMKEKGDIPEGYSVSREKKERFSLILESASTNQTSMYLCASSGRGIGNTIYFGEGSWLTVV.

This chain uses TRBV7-3 with TRBJ1-1; D might be TRBD1 (6 bases). CDR3 length equals 13 residues. Germline CDR1 and CDR2: SGHTA and FQGTGA. V lost 3 bases to trimming and J lost 7 bases, with 12 bases between them. The chain's CDR3 is CASSFGRGLEAFF. Here the CDR3 DNA reads TGTGCCAGCAGCTTCGGCAGGGGCCTTGAAGCTTTCTTT.

This clone showed up just once. The rearrangement joins TRBV23-1 to TRBJ1-4; maybe TRBD1 (5 bases). TRBV23-1 is an open reading frame whose function is uncertain. CDR3 length equals 13 residues. V dropped 9 bases and J dropped 7 bases, with 15 bases sitting between them. CDR3: CASSGRYSEKLFF. The CDR3 DNA is TGCGCCAGTTCGGGGCGGTATAGTGAAAAACTGTTTTTT.

V and J are TRBV7-9 and TRBJ1-3; D uncertain. This CDR3 is built from 14 residues. The germline gives CDR1 SEHNR, CDR2 FQNEAQ (reference sequence). The V end lost 5 bases, the J end lost 4 bases, and 12 bases lay between the germline ends. The CDR3 loop is CASSPLAGGNTIYF. The CDR3 region has the DNA TGTGCCAGCAGCCCTCTGGCCGGGGGAAACACCATATATTTT.

The V and J genes are TRBV19 and TRBJ1-3; D is uncertain. V lost 5 bases, J lost 0 bases, and 11 bases lay in between. The CDR3 has 15 amino acids. Germline V gene data show CDR1 as LNHDA and CDR2 as SQIVND (reference sequence). Here the CDR3 reads CASSSRRGSGNTIYF. CDR3 nucleotide sequence: TGTGCCAGTAGTTCCCGCCGAGGCTCTGGAAACACCATATATTTT.

CDR3 residues: CASSFQGASEAFF. The CDR3 bases are TGTGCCAGCAGTTTTCAGGGGGCCAGTGAAGCTTTCTTT. This chain joins TRBV28 and TRBJ1-1; TRBD1 aligns across 8 bases. There are 13 residues in the CDR3. The germline gives CDR1 MDHEN, CDR2 SYDVKM. V lost 3 bases, J lost 7 bases, and 4 bases stayed unmatched.

The chain is built from TRBV5-4 and TRBJ2-7; D may be TRBD1 (6 bases). Looked up from germline, CDR1 is SGHNT and CDR2 is YYREEE (reference sequence). V was clipped by 3 bases and J by 2 bases, with 12 bases between them. CDR3 length equals 14 residues. The CDR3 coding sequence is TGTGCCAGCAGCTCGAAGACAGGTACCTACGAGCAGTACTTC. Its protein product is CASSSKTGTYEQYF.

This clone has just a few counts. The chain has TRBV2 and TRBJ2-7; TRBD1 aligns across 7 bases. CDR1 is SNHLY and CDR2 is FYNNEI in the germline V gene. The CDR3 sequence is 13 residues long. J gave up 2 bases and V 7 bases, and 5 bases lay outside the gene matches. CDR3 DNA sequence: TGTGCCAGCACCGGGACAGAGCCCTACGAGCAGTACTTC. Residues: CASTGTEPYEQYF.